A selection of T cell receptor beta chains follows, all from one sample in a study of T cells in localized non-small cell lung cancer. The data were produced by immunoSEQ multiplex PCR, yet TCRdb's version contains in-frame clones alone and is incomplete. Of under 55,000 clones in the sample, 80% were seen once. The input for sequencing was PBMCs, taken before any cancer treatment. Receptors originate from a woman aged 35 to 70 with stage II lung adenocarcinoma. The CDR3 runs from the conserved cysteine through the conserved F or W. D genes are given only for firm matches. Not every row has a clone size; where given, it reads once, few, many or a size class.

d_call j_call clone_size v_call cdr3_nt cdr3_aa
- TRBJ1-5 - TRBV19 TGTGCCAGTAATGTTGACAGCAATCAGCCCCAGCATTTT CASNVDSNQPQHF
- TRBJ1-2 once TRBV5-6 TGTGCCAGCAGCTTGGCCGTGGACATTTATGGCTACACCTTC CASSLAVDIYGYTF
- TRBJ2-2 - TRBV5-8 TGTGCCAGCAGCTTAACCCTAGGCACCGGGGAGCTGTTTTTT CASSLTLGTGELFF
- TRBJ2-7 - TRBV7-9 TGTGCCAGCAGCTTAGAAACCTACTACGAGCAGTACTTC CASSLETYYEQYF
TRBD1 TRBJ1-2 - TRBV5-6 TGTGCCAGCAGCTTGAGACCGGGACAGGGCTTTATTAACTATGGCTACACCTTC CASSLRPGQGFINYGYTF
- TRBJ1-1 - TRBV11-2 TGTGCCAGCAGCTTAGATTACGCGGCCCCGAACACTGAAGCTTTCTTT CASSLDYAAPNTEAFF
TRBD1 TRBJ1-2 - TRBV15 TGTGCCACCAGCAGAGTCGACAGGGGGACGTATGGCTACACCTTC CATSRVDRGTYGYTF
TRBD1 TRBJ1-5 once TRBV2 TGTGCCAGCAGTTTCCCGGGACAGGGGGGTTCGAGCAATCAGCCCCAGCATTTT CASSFPGQGGSSNQPQHF
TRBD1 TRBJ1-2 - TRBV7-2 TGTGCCAGCAGCTCGGGGACAGGGAACTATGGCTACACCTTC CASSSGTGNYGYTF
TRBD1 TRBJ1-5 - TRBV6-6 TGTGCCAGCAGTTCGGGACAGGGTAGGCAGCCCCAGCATTTT CASSSGQGRQPQHF
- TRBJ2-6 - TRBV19 TGTGCCAGTAGTAGGAACCCTCTGGCCAACGTCCTGACTTTC CASSRNPLANVLTF
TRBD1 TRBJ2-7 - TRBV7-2 TGTGCCAGCAGCTTAGAAATCAGGACAGGGCAAAGGGGAAACGAGCAGTACTTC CASSLEIRTGQRGNEQYF
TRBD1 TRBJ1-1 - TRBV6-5 TGTGCCAGCAGTACAGGGGCTGTCCTTGAAGCTTTCTTT CASSTGAVLEAFF
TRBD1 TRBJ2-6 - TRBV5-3 TGTGCCAGAAGCCGGACAGGGCACTCTGGGGCCAACGTCCTGACTTTC CARSRTGHSGANVLTF
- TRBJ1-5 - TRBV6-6 TGTGCCAGCAGTTGGGAGGGGAACAATCAGCCCCAGCATTTT CASSWEGNNQPQHF
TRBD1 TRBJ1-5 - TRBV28 TGTGCCAGCAGTATAGGGACAGGGGGCAATCAGCCCCAGCATTTT CASSIGTGGNQPQHF
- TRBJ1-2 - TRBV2 TGTGCCAGCACTGCTCAGAGCTATGGCTACACCTTC CASTAQSYGYTF
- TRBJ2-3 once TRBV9 TGTGCCAGCATGATAGGTACTGTGTCTACGTCGACAGATACGCAGTATTTT CASMIGTVSTSTDTQYF
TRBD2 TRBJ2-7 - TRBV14 TGTGCCAGCAGCCATCTTCCGGGACTAGAAGAAGGGAAGCAGTACTTC CASSHLPGLEEGKQYF
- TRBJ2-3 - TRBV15 TGTGCCACCAGCAGAGGGACCAGAACAGATACGCAGTATTTT CATSRGTRTDTQYF
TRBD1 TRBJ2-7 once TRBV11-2 TGTGCCAGCAGCTTAGAAGTTCTCTCCGGGACAGCCTACGAGCAGTACTTC CASSLEVLSGTAYEQYF
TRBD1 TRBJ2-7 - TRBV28 TGTGCCAGCAGTCCTCCGGGACAGGGTCGCGAGCAGTACTTC CASSPPGQGREQYF
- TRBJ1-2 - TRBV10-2 TGCGCCAGTAGGCAAGATGCATATGGCTACACCTTC CASRQDAYGYTF
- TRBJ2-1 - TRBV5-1 TGCGCCAGCAGCGAACAGTACAATGAGCAGTTCTTC CASSEQYNEQFF
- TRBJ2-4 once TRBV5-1 TGCGCCAGCAGCCCCCAGGGGTCCAAAAACATTCAGTACTTC CASSPQGSKNIQYF
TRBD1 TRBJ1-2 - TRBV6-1 TGTGCCAGCAGTGCCCCTAGACAGGGAGACTATGGCTACACCTTC CASSAPRQGDYGYTF
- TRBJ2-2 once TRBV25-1 TGTGCCAGCAGTGAATTGGGGAATCCGAACACCGGGGAGCTGTTTTTT CASSELGNPNTGELFF
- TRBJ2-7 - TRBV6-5 TGTGCCAGCAGCTACGGGGATATGAGTTACGAGCAGTACTTC CASSYGDMSYEQYF
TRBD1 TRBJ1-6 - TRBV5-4 TGTGCCAGCAGCCGGACAGGGGGCGCGAATAATTCACCCCTCCACTTT CASSRTGGANNSPLHF
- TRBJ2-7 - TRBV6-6 TGTGCCAGCAGTTACAAGTCCTACGAGCAGTACTTC CASSYKSYEQYF
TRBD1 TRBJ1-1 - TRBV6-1 TGTGCCAGCAGGACGCCTGACAGGGTGAACACTGAAGCTTTCTTT CASRTPDRVNTEAFF
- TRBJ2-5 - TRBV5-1 TGCGCCAGCAGCTTTAGTGGGGCACAAGAGACCCAGTACTTC CASSFSGAQETQYF
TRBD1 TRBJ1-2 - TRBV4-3 TGCGCCAGCAGCCCCCAGGGGGCTAACTATGGCTACACCTTC CASSPQGANYGYTF
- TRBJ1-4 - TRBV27 TGTGCCAGCAGTTTGCAGGGCCGAACTAATGAAAAACTGTTTTTT CASSLQGRTNEKLFF
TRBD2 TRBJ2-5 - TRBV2 TGTGCCAGCAGTGAAGAAGCGGGGGGATTCCAAGAGACCCAGTACTTC CASSEEAGGFQETQYF
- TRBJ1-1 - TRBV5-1 TGCGCCAGCAGCTTGGGGGACCTTTTGAACACTGAAGCTTTCTTT CASSLGDLLNTEAFF
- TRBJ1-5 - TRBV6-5 TGTGCCAGCAGTTACCTGGGGAGGGTAGGTCAGCCCCAGCATTTT CASSYLGRVGQPQHF
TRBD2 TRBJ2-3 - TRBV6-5 TGTGCCAGCAGCGCGGGGGGAGCAGATACGCAGTATTTT CASSAGGADTQYF
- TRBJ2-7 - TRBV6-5 TGTGCCAGCGGATCCGGTAACCGGGATCTTTACGAGCAGTACTTC CASGSGNRDLYEQYF
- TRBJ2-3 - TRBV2 TGTGCCAGCAGTTCTAGTGGGGTTGGCACAGATACGCAGTATTTT CASSSSGVGTDTQYF
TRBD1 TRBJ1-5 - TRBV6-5 TGTGCCAGCAGTTCGCGGGTGGGACAGAATCAGCCCCAGCATTTT CASSSRVGQNQPQHF
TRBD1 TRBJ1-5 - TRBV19 TGTGCCAGTAGCCCGGACAGGGGAAATCAGCCCCAGCATTTT CASSPDRGNQPQHF
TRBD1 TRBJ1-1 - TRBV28 TGTGCCAGCATCCTAGACAGGGTGAACACTGAAGCTTTCTTT CASILDRVNTEAFF
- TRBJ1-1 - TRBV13 TGTGCCAGCAGCTTAATAGGGAAGACTGAAGCTTTCTTT CASSLIGKTEAFF
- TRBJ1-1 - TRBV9 TGTGCCAGCAGCGTAGCCCCGGCGGGCACTGAAGCTTTCTTT CASSVAPAGTEAFF
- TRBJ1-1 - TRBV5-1 TGCGCCAGCAGCTTGGCCGGGGGAGCCCCCACTGAAGCTTTCTTT CASSLAGGAPTEAFF
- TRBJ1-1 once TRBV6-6 TGTGCCAGCAGTTACGGGACGGTGAACACTGAAGCTTTCTTT CASSYGTVNTEAFF
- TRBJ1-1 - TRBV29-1 TGCAGCGTTGTAGGACGGGGCACTGAAGCTTTCTTT CSVVGRGTEAFF
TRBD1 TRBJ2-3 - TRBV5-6 TGTGCCAGCAGCCCCCCGACAGGGCACACAGATACGCAGTATTTT CASSPPTGHTDTQYF
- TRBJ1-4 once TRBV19 TGTGCCAGTAGTATGCGTGGGACTAATGAAAAACTGTTTTTT CASSMRGTNEKLFF
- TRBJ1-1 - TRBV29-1 TGCAGCGTTGGGTATTACACTGAAGCTTTCTTT CSVGYYTEAFF
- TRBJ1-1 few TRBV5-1 TGCGCCAGCAGCTACCCGGCAGAGAACACTGAAGCTTTCTTT CASSYPAENTEAFF
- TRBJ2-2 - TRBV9 TGTGCCAGCAGCGTATACGGGGGCGGGCCCGGGGAGCTGTTTTTT CASSVYGGGPGELFF
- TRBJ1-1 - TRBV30 TGTGCCTGGACCGACACTCCCGCTGAAGCTTTCTTT CAWTDTPAEAFF
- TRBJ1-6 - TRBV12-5 TGTGCTAGTGGCTCGGGGGGGAGCTCCTATAATTCACCCCTCCACTTT CASGSGGSSYNSPLHF
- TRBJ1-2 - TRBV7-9 TGTGCCAGCAGCCCAGTTGACGGCTACACCTTC CASSPVDGYTF
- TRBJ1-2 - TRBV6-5 TGTGCCAGCAGGGAATCGATCTATGGCTACACCTTC CASRESIYGYTF
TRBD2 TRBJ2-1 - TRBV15 TGTGCCACCAGCGCAGAGGGGGGACTAGCGGGGGTCAATGAGCAGTTCTTC CATSAEGGLAGVNEQFF
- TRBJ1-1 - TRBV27 TGTGCCAGCAGTCCCAAACCGAACACTGAAGCTTTCTTT CASSPKPNTEAFF